A selection of T cell receptor beta chains follows, all from one sample in a study of T cell changes during pregnancy in multiple sclerosis. The data were produced by immunoSEQ multiplex PCR, yet TCRdb's version contains in-frame clones alone and is incomplete. The repertoire consists of roughly 110,000 clones, with just under 95% occurring once and the leading ten covering 1.5% to 2%. Source: peripheral blood, taken after pregnancy. The receptor set was obtained from a female donor with multiple sclerosis, enrolled in a pregnancy study. Both conserved end residues are part of each CDR3. A D gene is named only where the DNA matches it firmly. Size is stated for part of the rows, as once, few or many counts, or as a class when the clone is expanded.

clone_size j_call d_call v_call cdr3_aa cdr3_nt
. TRBJ1-1 . TRBV11-2 CASSFPPAGLTEAFF TGTGCCAGCAGCTTCCCACCGGCAGGGTTAACTGAAGCTTTCTTT
few TRBJ1-1 . TRBV6-6 CASRAGGMNTEAFF TGTGCCAGCAGGGCAGGCGGGATGAACACTGAAGCTTTCTTT
. TRBJ1-1 . TRBV5-1 CASSKGGDTEAFF TGCGCCAGCAGCAAGGGGGGGGACACTGAAGCTTTCTTT
. TRBJ1-2 TRBD1 TRBV5-5 CASSPTMVDRTRGYTF TGTGCCAGCAGCCCAACGATGGTGGACAGGACTCGAGGCTACACCTTC
. TRBJ2-3 TRBD2 TRBV9 CASSVQDGGADTQYF TGTGCCAGCAGCGTACAGGACGGGGGGGCAGATACGCAGTATTTT
few TRBJ1-6 . TRBV5-4 CASSIPGTSPLHF TGTGCCAGCAGCATACCAGGTACTTCACCCCTCCACTTT
. TRBJ2-1 TRBD2 TRBV30 CAFGTSGYNEQFF TGTGCCTTCGGGACTAGCGGCTACAATGAGCAGTTCTTC
once TRBJ2-3 . TRBV10-3 CAISEVAGTDTQYF TGTGCCATCAGTGAGGTGGCAGGCACAGATACGCAGTATTTT
. TRBJ1-6 TRBD1 TRBV7-6 CASRPGTGGNSPLHF TGTGCCAGCAGGCCAGGGACAGGGGGGAATTCACCCCTCCACTTT
. TRBJ2-7 . TRBV18 CASSGDFYEQYF TGTGCCAGCTCAGGGGACTTTTACGAGCAGTACTTC
. TRBJ2-1 TRBD1 TRBV19 CASRSGQGFYNEQFF TGTGCCAGTAGATCGGGACAGGGGTTCTACAATGAGCAGTTCTTC
. TRBJ2-7 TRBD2 TRBV2 CASSEERDYEQYF TGTGCCAGCAGTGAGGAGCGGGACTACGAGCAGTACTTC
. TRBJ2-1 TRBD2 TRBV19 CASSIRVLAGVPSSYNEQFF TGTGCCAGTAGTATTCGAGTACTAGCGGGGGTGCCAAGCTCCTACAATGAGCAGTTCTTC
. TRBJ2-7 TRBD1 TRBV28 CASSSPGTGFYEQYF TGTGCCAGCAGTAGCCCCGGGACAGGGTTTTACGAGCAGTACTTC
once TRBJ1-3 . TRBV11-2 CASSLVGGRAGNTIYF TGTGCCAGCAGCTTAGTAGGGGGTCGGGCTGGAAACACCATATATTTT
. TRBJ2-7 TRBD1 TRBV14 CASSQEWTGFHEQYF TGTGCCAGCAGCCAAGAGTGGACAGGGTTCCACGAGCAGTACTTC
few TRBJ1-1 TRBD1 TRBV29-1 CSALTGGNTEAFF TGCAGCGCTTTGACAGGGGGGAACACTGAAGCTTTCTTT
. TRBJ2-7 . TRBV7-2 CASRYSIGEQYF TGTGCCAGCAGATATTCCATCGGCGAGCAGTACTTC